Below, 29 T cell receptor beta chains from the same sample are listed, as sequenced in a study of PD-1 blockade in classical Hodgkin lymphoma. Repertoires were generated with immunoSEQ multiplex PCR, while TCRdb's copy carries only in-frame clones and drops some. The table has tens of thousands of clones, 86% seen once. This sample's time point: cycle 4 day 1 (C4D1), after 6 weeks of nivolumab. There was relapse after autologous stem cell transplantation in every patient, and there was variation in brentuximab vedotin exposure. With magnetic negative selection, CD4+ T cells were purified from PBMCs that had been thawed. Here the sequenced sample was CD4+ T cells from blood, taken before the fourth cycle of nivolumab. These receptors all come from a human donor with classical Hodgkin lymphoma.

The V gene is TRBV19, the J gene TRBJ2-3; TRBD1 aligns across 7 bases. The junction had 5 bases not matched to a gene; V was cut back by 6 bases and J by 5 bases. This CDR3 spans 13 amino acids. Germline V gives CDR1 LNHDA, CDR2 SQIVND (reference sequence). CDR3: CASRGTVLDTQYF. The CDR3, as DNA: TGTGCCAGTAGGGGGACAGTTCTAGATACGCAGTATTTT.

The rearrangement uses TRBV2 and TRBJ1-2; possible D gene TRBD1, 6 bases. The CDR3 has 13 residues. V lost 6 bases and J 8 bases, leaving 16 bases between the germline ends. CDR1 and CDR2 (germline): SNHLY, FYNNEI. The CDR3 coding sequence is TGTGCCAGCAGATCGACAGGAGTTGGAGGCTACACCTTC. Protein: CASRSTGVGGYTF.

V and J are TRBV18 and TRBJ2-7; TRBD2 matches 13 bases. CDR1 is KGHSH and CDR2 is LQKENI in the germline V gene. CDR3 length: 18 residues. With 2 bases clipped from V and 4 bases from J, the junction kept 11 bases outside the gene matches. This CDR3 is CASSPARLAGGPTYEQYF. CDR3 in DNA: TGTGCCAGCTCACCAGCGCGACTAGCGGGAGGCCCCACTTACGAGCAGTACTTC. The entire variable domain, with the rest obtained from reference TRBV18 and TRBJ2-7, is as follows: NAGVMQNPRHLVRRRGQEARLRCSPMKGHSHVYWYRQLPEEGLKFMVYLQKENIIDESGMPKERFSAEFPKEGPSILRIQQVVRGDSAAYFCASSPARLAGGPTYEQYFGPGTRLTVT.

About this clone: The junction departs from germline at one end; a sequencing error may be responsible. The J gene is TRBJ2-3, the V gene TRBV7-7; 7 bases fit TRBD2. The V gene's germline CDR1 is SSHAT and CDR2 FNYEAQ (reference sequence). CDR3 length: 15 amino acids. CDR3 in DNA: TGTGCTAGCAGCCCGGGACTAACTAGCACAGATACGCAGTATTTT. Translation: CASSPGLTSTDTQYF.

The chain has TRBV6-5 and TRBJ2-1, with TRBD2 identical over 7 bases. The germline CDR1 and CDR2 sequences are MNHEY and SVGAGI. V was pared by 6 bases and J by 2 bases, with 4 bases of the junction left unmatched. There are 14 residues in the CDR3. CDR3 protein: CASSLGLAYNEQFF. DNA of the CDR3: TGTGCCAGCAGCCTAGGACTAGCCTACAATGAGCAGTTCTTC.

The CDR3 DNA follows: TGTGCCAGCAGCGTAGAGGGCCATTCCAATGGCTACACCTTC. Amino acids: CASSVEGHSNGYTF. The chain uses TRBV9 and TRBJ1-2; D not certain. The CDR3 length is 14 residues. Germline V gene sequence: CDR1 SGDLS, CDR2 YYNGEE. Trimming took 0 bases from V and 6 from J, leaving 12 bases between them.

This clone was observed a handful of times. The chain recombines TRBV5-1 with TRBJ1-2, with D possibly TRBD1 on 5 matching bases. Per germline, CDR1 SGHRS and CDR2 YFSETQ. Trimming removed 4 bases at V and 3 bases at J, with 13 bases between. This CDR3 has 14 amino acids. CDR3 bases: TGCGCCAGCAGCAACGCTACAGGCGACTATGGCTACACCTTC. It specifies CASSNATGDYGYTF.

The chain couples TRBV19 to TRBJ1-4; D is possibly TRBD1 (6 bases). The CDR3 has 16 residues. Germline CDR1 and CDR2: LNHDA and SQIVND (reference sequence). Trimming removed 4 bases from V and 5 bases from J, with 17 bases in between. The CDR3 spells CASSSLRTERNEKLFF. CDR3 sequence (DNA): TGTGCCAGTAGTAGCCTCCGGACAGAGAGAAATGAAAAACTGTTTTTT.

The J gene is TRBJ2-7, the V gene TRBV6-6, with D possibly TRBD1 on 6 matching bases. Germline V gene sequence: CDR1 MNHNY, CDR2 SVGAGI (reference sequence). The CDR3 has 12 residues. V was cut by 6 bases and J by 0 bases, with 6 bases left in between. The CDR3 region has the DNA TGTGCCAGCAGGGACAGCTCCTACGAGCAGTACTTC. Its protein product is CASRDSSYEQYF.

This chain uses TRBV6-1 with TRBJ2-2; 11 bases agree with TRBD2. Per the germline V gene, CDR1 is MNHNS and CDR2 is SASEGT. The length of the CDR3 is 15 residues. V trimming: 6 bases; J trimming: 7 bases; junction bases outside the gene matches: 7. CDR3 sequence (DNA): TGTGCCAGCAGCTCACTAGCGGGAGTGTTCGGGGAGCTGTTTTTT. Its translation: CASSSLAGVFGELFF.

The rearrangement links TRBV9 to TRBJ1-3; D gene ambiguous. Germline-derived CDR1 and CDR2 are SGDLS and YYNGEE. CDR3 length equals 13 residues. Trimming removed 7 bases at V and 1 base at J, with 9 bases between. Here the CDR3 DNA reads TGTGCCAGCCGGGGAATATCTGGAAACACCATATATTTT. Residues: CASRGISGNTIYF.

This rearrangement joins TRBV5-4 to TRBJ2-5, with 7 nucleotides matching TRBD1. The CDR3 is 14 residues long. With 6 bases clipped from V and 0 bases from J, the junction kept 5 bases outside the gene matches. Germline V gene sequence: CDR1 SGHNT, CDR2 YYREEE (reference sequence). CDR3 DNA sequence: TGTGCCAGCACCATGACAGGGCACCAAGAGACCCAGTACTTC. Residues: CASTMTGHQETQYF.

The rearrangement joins TRBV18 to TRBJ2-6, with D unresolved. The V end was cut by 2 bases, the J end by 0 bases, with 8 bases between. Germline CDR1 KGHSH, CDR2 LQKENI. The CDR3 runs 16 residues. CDR3: CASSPVRNSGANVLTF. DNA for the CDR3: TGTGCCAGCTCACCAGTCAGAAACTCTGGGGCCAACGTCCTGACTTTC. Filled out from reference TRBV18 and TRBJ2-6, the complete variable domain reads NAGVMQNPRHLVRRRGQEARLRCSPMKGHSHVYWYRQLPEEGLKFMVYLQKENIIDESGMPKERFSAEFPKEGPSILRIQQVVRGDSAAYFCASSPVRNSGANVLTFGAGSRLTVL.

This clone was seen a handful of times. This chain connects TRBV7-2 to TRBJ1-5, with 7 bases aligning to TRBD1. Trimming removed 4 bases from V and 4 bases from J; junction bases left unmatched: 7. The CDR3 length is 15 residues. Looked up from germline, CDR1 is SGHTA and CDR2 is FQGNSA. The CDR3 sequence: CASSSSGTVNQPQHF. The CDR3, as DNA: TGTGCCAGCAGCTCATCCGGGACAGTGAATCAGCCCCAGCATTTT.

This clone occurred once. V usage is TRBV4-2 and J usage is TRBJ2-7; 7 bases align to TRBD1. CDR3 length equals 16 residues. Germline assignment: CDR1 LGHNA and CDR2 YNFKEQ. V dropped 0 bases and J dropped 5; count of bases not matched to a gene: 10. The CDR3 DNA reads TGTGCCAGCAGCCAAGATTCGCACAGGGGATCGGACGAGCAGTACTTC. Translation: CASSQDSHRGSDEQYF.

The genes are TRBV19 and TRBJ1-4; 8 positions agree with TRBD1. The trim removed 0 bases at V and 8 bases at J, leaving 14 bases unmatched. In germline, CDR1 is LNHDA, CDR2 SQIVND (reference sequence). This CDR3 region has 18 residues. This chain's CDR3 is CASSIDPTHRGKFEKLFF. Written as DNA, the CDR3 is TGTGCCAGTAGTATAGATCCCACTCACAGGGGGAAGTTCGAAAAACTGTTTTTT.

This chain links TRBV10-3 with TRBJ1-3; 7 nucleotides line up with TRBD1. CDR1 and CDR2 (germline): ENHRY, SYGVKD. The CDR3 covers 16 residues. Unmatched junction bases numbered 8, after V lost 2 bases and J lost 4 bases. The CDR3 spells CAISEPTGALGNTIYF. CDR3 nucleotides: TGTGCCATCAGTGAGCCTACAGGGGCCCTGGGAAACACCATATATTTT.

V and J are TRBV14 and TRBJ2-7, with TRBD1 matching over 7 bases. With V trimmed by 1 base and J by 9 bases, 6 bases remained unmatched. The CDR3 is 13 amino acids. Germline V gene lookup returns CDR1 SGHDN and CDR2 FVKESK. The CDR3 reads CASSQGQGTRQYF. For the CDR3, the DNA is TGTGCCAGCAGCCAAGGACAGGGTACAAGGCAGTACTTC.

V usage is TRBV10-1 and J usage is TRBJ2-4; D might be TRBD2 (6 bases). Trimming stripped 8 bases from V and 0 bases from J, with 8 bases between. There are 13 residues in the CDR3. Germline CDR1 is WNHNN and CDR2 is SYGVQD (reference sequence). The CDR3 here is CASAGLAKNIQYF. Here the CDR3 DNA reads TGCGCCAGCGCGGGATTAGCCAAAAACATTCAGTACTTC.

The chain is built from TRBV6-1 and TRBJ2-1, with D unresolved. Germline CDR1 is MNHNS and CDR2 is SASEGT. Trimming took off 2 bases at V and 7 bases at J, with 12 bases between the two ends. The CDR3 loop spans 14 amino acids. The CDR3 DNA reads as TGTGCCAGCAGTGAATGGTTAAGTTGGAATGAGCAGTTCTTC. It is translated as CASSEWLSWNEQFF.

This chain joins TRBV18 and TRBJ2-1; 7 bases are a match to TRBD2. After removal of 4 bases from V and 5 bases from J, the junction contained 2 bases not matched to a gene. CDR1 is KGHSH, CDR2 LQKENI, per germline. The CDR3 consists of 13 residues. The DNA for the CDR3 is TGTGCCAGCTCACGGGACTATGACAATGAGCAGTTCTTC. Translated: CASSRDYDNEQFF.

This clone was detected a few times. The chain carries TRBV2 and TRBJ1-4; D remains unclear. With 9 bases removed from V and 3 bases from J, the gap between germline ends came to 5 bases. CDR3 size: 11 residues. Germline V gene sequence: CDR1 SNHLY, CDR2 FYNNEI. CDR3 nucleotides: TGTGCCAGAGCTTCTAATGAAAAACTGTTTTTT. As protein: CARASNEKLFF.

This chain uses TRBV5-4 with TRBJ2-5; D possibly matches TRBD1 or TRBD2 (6 bases each). The germline gives CDR1 SGHNT, CDR2 YYREEE (reference sequence). CDR3 size: 16 residues. V was pared by 2 bases and J by 5 bases, with 19 bases between. DNA of the CDR3: TGTGCCAGCAGCTTAGCGGCAGGGGAGAGCGGGGAGACCCAGTACTTC. Translation gives CASSLAAGESGETQYF.

The J gene is TRBJ2-5, the V gene TRBV7-3; TRBD1 agrees at 7 bases. V lost 5 bases and J lost 3; bases outside the gene matches: 3. This CDR3 comprises 13 residues. CDR1 and CDR2 (germline): SGHTA, FQGTGA. The CDR3 bases are TGTGCCAGCAGCCGTACAGGGGAAGAGACCCAGTACTTC. Translating it yields CASSRTGEETQYF. The full variable domain, its missing parts supplied by reference TRBV7-3 and TRBJ2-5, is GAGVSQTPSNKVTEKGKYVELRCDPISGHTALYWYRQSLGQGPEFLIYFQGTGAADDSGLPNDRFFAVRPEGSVSTLKIQRTERGDSAVYLCASSRTGEETQYFGPGTRLLVL.

The chain employs TRBV18 and TRBJ2-7; possibly TRBD1 for D (5 bases). There are 15 residues in the CDR3. Trimming cost V 1 base and J 4 bases, with 14 bases left between them. Germline V gene data show CDR1 as KGHSH and CDR2 as LQKENI. The CDR3 reads CASSPRGASEYEQYF. The CDR3 DNA sequence: TGTGCCAGCTCACCACGTGGGGCATCTGAGTACGAGCAGTACTTC. The full variable domain, its missing parts supplied by reference TRBV18 and TRBJ2-7, is NAGVMQNPRHLVRRRGQEARLRCSPMKGHSHVYWYRQLPEEGLKFMVYLQKENIIDESGMPKERFSAEFPKEGPSILRIQQVVRGDSAAYFCASSPRGASEYEQYFGPGTRLTVT.

V gene TRBV25-1 combines with J gene TRBJ2-7; D tentatively fits TRBD1 or TRBD2 (5 bases each). This CDR3 is 15 amino acids long. V lost 1 base, J lost 5 bases, and 15 bases lay in between. CDR1 and CDR2 from the germline V gene are MGHDK and SYGVNS. The DNA for the CDR3 is TGTGCCAGCAGTGAATGGGGGAGCAGGTTCAACGAGCAGTACTTC. Its protein is CASSEWGSRFNEQYF.

The V and J genes are TRBV19 and TRBJ1-2, with D possibly being TRBD1 (5 bases). From germline, CDR1 is LNHDA and CDR2 SQIVND (reference sequence). CDR3 length: 16 amino acids. Trimming stripped 6 bases from V and 2 bases from J, with 19 bases between. The CDR3 DNA is TGTGCCAGTAGACATGGACACCAGCTTGTCAACTATGGCTACACCTTC. This sequence encodes CASRHGHQLVNYGYTF.

The chain has TRBV6-5 and TRBJ2-3; D unclear. Trimming removed 3 bases at V and 4 bases at J, with 8 bases between. In germline, CDR1 is MNHEY, CDR2 SVGAGI. CDR3 length equals 13 residues. CDR3 in DNA: TGTGCCAGCAGTTATGAAATTTCAGATACGCAGTATTTT. Encoded protein: CASSYEISDTQYF.

The chain recombines TRBV6-1 with TRBJ1-5, with D possibly TRBD1 on 6 matching bases. V shed 5 bases and J shed 7 bases, with 18 bases lying between them. CDR3 length equals 15 residues. Germline CDR1 and CDR2: MNHNS and SASEGT. CDR3 loop: CASSTSWGGGQPQHF. The CDR3 DNA is TGTGCCAGCAGTACCTCCTGGGGGGGCGGGCAGCCCCAGCATTTT.